Below are 12 T cell receptor beta chains sequenced from a single sample in a study of siplizumab effects on memory and regulatory T cells. The method was immunoSEQ multiplex PCR; TCRdb's version includes in-frame clones alone and lacks a portion of them. The sample has 100,000 or so clones; 85% to 95% are singletons. Sequencing input: CD4+ T cells sorted from blood. These receptor sequences come from a human donor in good health.

CDR3 sequence (DNA): TGTGCCAGCAGCTTGGACAGGTCACCCTACGAGCAGTACTTC. Encoded protein: CASSLDRSPYEQYF. V usage is TRBV5-4 and J usage is TRBJ2-7; tentatively, D is TRBD1 (5 bases). Per germline, CDR1 SGHNT and CDR2 YYREEE (reference sequence). V was clipped by 0 bases and J by 2 bases, with 9 bases between them. The CDR3 has 14 residues.

As for this clone: The identical CDR3 is also encoded by other nucleotide sequences in the sample. The chain combines TRBV11-3 with TRBJ2-3; the match to TRBD2 covers 7 bases. CDR3 length: 15 amino acids. Germline CDR1 reads SGHNT; CDR2 reads YENEEA. Trimming cost V 1 base and J 1 base; bases outside gene matches: 2. The CDR3 protein is CASSLVAGGTDTQYF. The CDR3, as DNA: TGTGCCAGCAGCTTAGTCGCGGGAGGCACAGATACGCAGTATTTT.

This chain uses TRBV5-4 with TRBJ1-2, with 10 bases identical to TRBD1. The CDR3 totals 15 residues. Trimming cost V 0 bases and J 7 bases; bases outside gene matches: 6. From germline, CDR1 is SGHNT and CDR2 YYREEE (reference sequence). The CDR3 is CASSLAGTGAAGYTF. The CDR3 nucleotides read TGTGCCAGCAGCTTGGCGGGGACAGGGGCTGCTGGCTACACCTTC. The whole variable domain, filled in from reference TRBV5-4 and TRBJ1-2, reads ETGVTQSPTHLIKTRGQQVTLRCSSQSGHNTVSWYQQALGQGPQFIFQYYREEENGRGNFPPRFSGLQFPNYSSELNVNALELDDSALYLCASSLAGTGAAGYTFGSGTRLTVV.

The V call is TRBV11-3, the J call TRBJ1-1, with 8 bases fitting TRBD1. The junction had 6 bases not matched to a gene; V was cut back by 0 bases and J by 6 bases. From germline, CDR1 is SGHNT and CDR2 YENEEA. This CDR3 comprises 15 residues. CDR3 region: CASSLEDRGRPEAFF. CDR3 in DNA: TGTGCCAGCAGCTTAGAAGACAGGGGTAGACCTGAAGCTTTCTTT.

In the case of this clone: Germline is not matched at one junction end, which may reflect a read error. V usage is TRBV6-5 and J usage is TRBJ1-1, with 7 positions matching TRBD1. The CDR3 contains 14 residues. From germline, CDR1 is MNHEY and CDR2 SVGAGI. Here the CDR3 reads CASSARDSVTEAFF. The CDR3 DNA sequence: TGTGCCAGCAGTGCCCGGGACAGCGTCACTGAAGCCTTCTTT.

In its sample, this clone was seen once. This chain joins TRBV6-1 and TRBJ2-7, with a weak D call TRBD1 (6 bases). The CDR3 loop spans 14 amino acids. The V end lost 7 bases, the J end lost 3 bases, and 16 bases lay between the germline ends. Per germline, CDR1 MNHNS and CDR2 SASEGT. The CDR3 spells CASMGRQGHYEQYF. The CDR3 DNA reads TGTGCCAGCATGGGACGGCAGGGGCACTACGAGCAGTACTTC.

The chain employs TRBV30 and TRBJ2-3; 14 positions match TRBD2. V gave up 1 base and J gave up 9 bases; unmatched junction bases: 6. The germline V gene encodes CDR1 GTSNPN and CDR2 SVGIG (reference sequence). The CDR3 sequence is 15 residues long. CDR3 nucleotide sequence: TGTGCCTGGAGTGGACTAGCGGGGGGGCCGGGAACGCAGTATTTT. Encoded protein: CAWSGLAGGPGTQYF.

This sequence joins TRBV12-5 and TRBJ1-5; TRBD1 might be the D (5 bases). Between the trimmed V and J ends, which lost 5 bases and 4 bases, there was a span of 12 bases. This CDR3 contains 14 residues. Per germline, CDR1 LGHNT and CDR2 FRNRAP. CDR3 nucleotides: TGTGCTAGTGGTCCGGACACACAAAATCAGCCCCAGCATTTT. Protein product: CASGPDTQNQPQHF.

This clone occurred once. The rearrangement joins TRBV9 to TRBJ2-5; TRBD2 matches 13 bases. This CDR3 is 14 amino acids long. CDR1 and CDR2 (germline): SGDLS, YYNGEE. V shed 1 base and J 11 bases; nucleotides not matched to a gene: 5. The CDR3 loop is CASSVSGLAGEQYF. The CDR3 DNA is TGTGCCAGCAGCGTATCTGGACTAGCGGGAGAACAGTACTTC.

This rearrangement joins TRBV30 to TRBJ1-6, with D maybe TRBD1 (6 bases). This CDR3 contains 13 residues. Trimming removed 2 bases at V and 10 bases at J, with 12 bases between. Per germline, CDR1 GTSNPN and CDR2 SVGIG (reference sequence). The CDR3 region has the DNA TGTGCCTGGAGTACAGGGAACAGATCACCCCTCCACTTT. This translates into CAWSTGNRSPLHF.

The CDR3 sequence: CASRPPGPWNYGYTF. The CDR3 DNA follows: TGTGCCAGCCGACCCCCCGGGCCCTGGAACTATGGCTACACCTTC. This chain links TRBV19 with TRBJ1-2; D is unclear. CDR3 length equals 15 residues. The ends were cut back, 9 bases at V and 2 bases at J, with 19 bases in the middle. The germline CDR1 and CDR2 sequences are LNHDA and SQIVND (reference sequence).

This CDR3 is CASSLAGVGETQYF. The DNA for the CDR3 is TGTGCCAGTAGTTTAGCGGGAGTGGGTGAGACCCAGTACTTC. The J gene is TRBJ2-5, the V gene TRBV19; 9 bases map to TRBD2. The CDR3 has 14 residues. CDR1 and CDR2 (germline): LNHDA, SQIVND (reference sequence). V trimming: 5 bases; J trimming: 5 bases; junction bases outside the gene matches: 6.